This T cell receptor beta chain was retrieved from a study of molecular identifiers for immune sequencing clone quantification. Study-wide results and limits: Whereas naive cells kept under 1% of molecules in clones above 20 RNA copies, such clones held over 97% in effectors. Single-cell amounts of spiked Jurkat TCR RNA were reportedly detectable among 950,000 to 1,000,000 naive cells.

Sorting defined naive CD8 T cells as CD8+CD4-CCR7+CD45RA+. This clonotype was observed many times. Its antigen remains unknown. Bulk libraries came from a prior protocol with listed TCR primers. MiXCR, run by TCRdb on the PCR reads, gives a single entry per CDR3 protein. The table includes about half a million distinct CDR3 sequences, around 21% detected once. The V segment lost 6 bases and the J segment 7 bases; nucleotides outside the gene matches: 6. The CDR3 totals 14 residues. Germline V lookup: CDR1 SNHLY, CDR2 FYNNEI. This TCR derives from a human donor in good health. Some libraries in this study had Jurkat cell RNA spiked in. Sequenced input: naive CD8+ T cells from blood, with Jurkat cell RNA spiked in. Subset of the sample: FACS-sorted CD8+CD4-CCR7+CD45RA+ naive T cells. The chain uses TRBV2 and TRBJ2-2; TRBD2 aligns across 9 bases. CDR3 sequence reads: CASRVAGDFGELFF. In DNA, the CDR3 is TGTGCCAGCAGGGTAGCGGGGGATTTCGGGGAGCTGTTTTTT.